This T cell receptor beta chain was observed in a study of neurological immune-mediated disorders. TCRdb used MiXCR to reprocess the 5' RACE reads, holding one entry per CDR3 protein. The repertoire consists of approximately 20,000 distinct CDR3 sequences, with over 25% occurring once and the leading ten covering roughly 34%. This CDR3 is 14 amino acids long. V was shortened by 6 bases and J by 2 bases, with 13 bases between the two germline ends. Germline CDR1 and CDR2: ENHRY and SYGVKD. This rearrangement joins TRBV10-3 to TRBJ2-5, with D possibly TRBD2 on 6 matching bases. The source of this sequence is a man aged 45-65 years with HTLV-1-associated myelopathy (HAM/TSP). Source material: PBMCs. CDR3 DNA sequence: TGTGCCATCAGCCCCGGGACTTGGCAAGAGACCCAGTACTTC. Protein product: CAISPGTWQETQYF.